Listed below are T cell receptor beta chains from one sample, sequenced in a study of post-analysis software for immune sequencing data. TCRdb used MiXCR to reprocess the PCR reads, holding one entry per CDR3 protein. The sample carries hundreds of thousands of distinct CDR3 sequences, just under 30% recorded once. Sequencing used blood. The receptors come from a girl under 18 with multiple sclerosis. CDR3s include the opening cysteine and the closing phenylalanine or tryptophan.

V gene	J gene	CDR3 protein
TRBV10-3	TRBJ1-2	CAANGQGAYGYTF
TRBV3-1	TRBJ1-2	CASSLVDRANYGYTF
TRBV29-1	TRBJ1-2	CSVVGQGYGYTF
TRBV20-1	TRBJ1-2	CSATMPNYGYTF
TRBV15	TRBJ2-3	CATSRDWAAADTQYF
TRBV7-2	TRBJ2-5	CASMSGGETQYF
TRBV27	TRBJ2-1	CASSALAGVGNEQFF
TRBV29-1	TRBJ2-1	CSVEGTTSGNEQFF
TRBV5-1	TRBJ2-5	CASSQDRGWEQYF
TRBV6-5	TRBJ2-4	CASSYVERVGRIKNIQYF
TRBV3-1	TRBJ1-1	CASSQNSGVGAFF
TRBV10-2	TRBJ2-1	CASSELKTSGIIYNEQFF
TRBV7-9	TRBJ2-1	CASSPQAGGRHNEQFF
TRBV20-1	TRBJ2-7	CSARDRPAPWGQYF
TRBV9	TRBJ2-3	CARSPRGRGTDTQYF
TRBV4-3	TRBJ2-1	CASSQHHAAGGTLYDEQFF
TRBV3-1	TRBJ2-1	CASRGGTPLDEQFF
TRBV29-1	TRBJ1-1	CSAGEGDTEAFF
TRBV10-3	TRBJ2-7	CAISESSGAPYEQYF
TRBV4-2	TRBJ1-2	CASSQGQGEYGYTF
TRBV9	TRBJ2-1	CASSVGAGQQFF
TRBV6-2/TRBV6-3	TRBJ1-1	CASSYSGTMNTEAFF
TRBV7-9	TRBJ1-2	CASSLVGTGGSYGYTF
TRBV6-1	TRBJ1-5	CASSEVRRGQPQHF
TRBV7-2	TRBJ2-7	CASSGRRSRAYEQYF
TRBV11-2	TRBJ2-1	CASSHRQGRNEQFF
TRBV27	TRBJ1-2	CASSPGGQGAVNGYTF
TRBV6-2/TRBV6-3	TRBJ2-7	CASSRATVSYEQYF